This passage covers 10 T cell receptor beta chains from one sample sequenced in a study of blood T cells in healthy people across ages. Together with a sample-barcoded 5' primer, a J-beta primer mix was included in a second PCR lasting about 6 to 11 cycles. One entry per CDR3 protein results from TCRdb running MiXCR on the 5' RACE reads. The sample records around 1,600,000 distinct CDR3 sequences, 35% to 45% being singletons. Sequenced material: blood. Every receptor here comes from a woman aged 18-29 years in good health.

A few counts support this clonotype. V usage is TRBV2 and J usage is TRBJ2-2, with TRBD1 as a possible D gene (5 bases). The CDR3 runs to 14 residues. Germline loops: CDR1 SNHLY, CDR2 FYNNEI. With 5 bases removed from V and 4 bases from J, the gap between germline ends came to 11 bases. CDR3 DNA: TGTGCCAGCAGTCGCGGACAAGTCACCGGGGAGCTGTTTTTT. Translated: CASSRGQVTGELFF. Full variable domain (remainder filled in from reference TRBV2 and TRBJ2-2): EPEVTQTPSHQVTQMGQEVILRCVPISNHLYFYWYRQILGQKVEFLVSFYNNEISEKSEIFDDQFSVERPDGSNFTLKIRSTKLEDSAMYFCASSRGQVTGELFFGEGSRLTVL.

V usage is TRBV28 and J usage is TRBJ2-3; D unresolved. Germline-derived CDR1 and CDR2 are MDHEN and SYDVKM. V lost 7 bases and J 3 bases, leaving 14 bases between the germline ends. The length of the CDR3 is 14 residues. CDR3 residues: CASTPSQLTDTQYF. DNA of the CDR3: TGTGCCAGCACCCCCAGCCAGTTAACAGATACGCAGTATTTT.

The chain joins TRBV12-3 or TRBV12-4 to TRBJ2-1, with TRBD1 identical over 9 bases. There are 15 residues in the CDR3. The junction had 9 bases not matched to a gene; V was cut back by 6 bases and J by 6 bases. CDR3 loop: CASRKPGQGFNEQFF. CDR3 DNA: TGTGCCAGCAGAAAACCGGGACAGGGTTTCAATGAGCAGTTCTTC.

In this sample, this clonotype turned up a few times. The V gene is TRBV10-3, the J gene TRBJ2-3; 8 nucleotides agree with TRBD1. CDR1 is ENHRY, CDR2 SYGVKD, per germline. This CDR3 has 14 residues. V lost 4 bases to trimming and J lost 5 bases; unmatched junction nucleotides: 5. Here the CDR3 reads CAISASDRGDTQYF. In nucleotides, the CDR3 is TGTGCCATCAGTGCGAGTGACAGGGGAGATACGCAGTATTTT.

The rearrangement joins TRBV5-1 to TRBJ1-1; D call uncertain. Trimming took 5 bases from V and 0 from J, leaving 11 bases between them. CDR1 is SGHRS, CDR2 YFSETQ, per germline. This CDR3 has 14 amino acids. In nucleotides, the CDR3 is TGCGCCAGCAGAACAGTAACAATGAACACTGAAGCTTTCTTT. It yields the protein CASRTVTMNTEAFF. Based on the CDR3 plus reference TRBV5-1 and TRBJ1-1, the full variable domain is KAGVTQTPRYLIKTRGQQVTLSCSPISGHRSVSWYQQTPGQGLQFLFEYFSETQRNKGNFPGRFSGRQFSNSRSEMNVSTLELGDSALYLCASRTVTMNTEAFFGQGTRLTVV.

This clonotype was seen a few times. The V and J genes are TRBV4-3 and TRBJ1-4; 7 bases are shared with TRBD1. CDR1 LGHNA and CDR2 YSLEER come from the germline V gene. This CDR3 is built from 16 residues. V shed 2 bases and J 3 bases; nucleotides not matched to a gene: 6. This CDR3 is CASSQTGTAPNEKLFF. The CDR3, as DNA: TGCGCCAGCAGCCAAACCGGGACAGCACCTAATGAAAAACTGTTTTTT.

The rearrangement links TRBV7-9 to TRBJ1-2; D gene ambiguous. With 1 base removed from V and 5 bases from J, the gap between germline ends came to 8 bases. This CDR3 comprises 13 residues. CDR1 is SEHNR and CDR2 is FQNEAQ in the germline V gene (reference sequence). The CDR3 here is CASSLGVEYGYTF. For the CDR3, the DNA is TGTGCCAGCAGCTTAGGGGTGGAGTATGGCTACACCTTC.

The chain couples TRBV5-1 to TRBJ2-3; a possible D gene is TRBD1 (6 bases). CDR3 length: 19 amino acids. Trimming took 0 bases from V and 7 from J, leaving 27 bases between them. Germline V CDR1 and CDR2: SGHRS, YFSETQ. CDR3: CASSLDRVRVFGSSHTQYF. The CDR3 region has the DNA TGCGCCAGCAGCTTGGACAGGGTCAGAGTATTTGGAAGTAGTCATACGCAGTATTTT.

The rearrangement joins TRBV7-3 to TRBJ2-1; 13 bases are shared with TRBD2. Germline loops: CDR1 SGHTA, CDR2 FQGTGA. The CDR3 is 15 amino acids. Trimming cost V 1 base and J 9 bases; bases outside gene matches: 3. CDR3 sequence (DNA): TGTGCCAGCAGCTTAATGGGACTAGCGGGAACTGAGCAGTTCTTC. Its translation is CASSLMGLAGTEQFF.

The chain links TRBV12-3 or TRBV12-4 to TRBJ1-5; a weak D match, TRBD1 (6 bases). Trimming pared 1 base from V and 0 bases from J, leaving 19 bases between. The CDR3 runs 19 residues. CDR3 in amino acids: CASSLEPGLRGYSNQPQHF. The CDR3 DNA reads TGTGCCAGCAGTTTAGAGCCAGGGCTCAGGGGATATAGCAATCAGCCCCAGCATTTT.